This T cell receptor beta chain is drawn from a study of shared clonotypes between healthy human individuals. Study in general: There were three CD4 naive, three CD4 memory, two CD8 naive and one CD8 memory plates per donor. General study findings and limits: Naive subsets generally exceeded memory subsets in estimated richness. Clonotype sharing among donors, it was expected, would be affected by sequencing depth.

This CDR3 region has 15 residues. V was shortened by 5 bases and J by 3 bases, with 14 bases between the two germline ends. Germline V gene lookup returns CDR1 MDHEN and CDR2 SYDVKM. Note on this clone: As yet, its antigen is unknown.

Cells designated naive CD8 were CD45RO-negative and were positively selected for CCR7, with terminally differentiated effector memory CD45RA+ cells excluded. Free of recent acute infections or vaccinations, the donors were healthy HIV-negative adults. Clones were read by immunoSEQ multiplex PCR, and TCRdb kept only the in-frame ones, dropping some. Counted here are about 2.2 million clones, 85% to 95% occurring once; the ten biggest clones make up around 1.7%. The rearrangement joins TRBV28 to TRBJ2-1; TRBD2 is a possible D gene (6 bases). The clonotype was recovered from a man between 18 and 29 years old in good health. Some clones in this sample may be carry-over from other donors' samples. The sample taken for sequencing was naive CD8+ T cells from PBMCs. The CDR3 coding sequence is TGTGCCAGCAGTCCTCGGGGTAGCGGCTACAATGAGCAGTTCTTC. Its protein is CASSPRGSGYNEQFF. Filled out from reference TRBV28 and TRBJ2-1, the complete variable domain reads DVKVTQSSRYLVKRTGEKVFLECVQDMDHENMFWYRQDPGLGLRLIYFSYDVKMKEKGDIPEGYSVSREKKERFSLILESASTNQTSMYLCASSPRGSGYNEQFFGPGTRLTVL.